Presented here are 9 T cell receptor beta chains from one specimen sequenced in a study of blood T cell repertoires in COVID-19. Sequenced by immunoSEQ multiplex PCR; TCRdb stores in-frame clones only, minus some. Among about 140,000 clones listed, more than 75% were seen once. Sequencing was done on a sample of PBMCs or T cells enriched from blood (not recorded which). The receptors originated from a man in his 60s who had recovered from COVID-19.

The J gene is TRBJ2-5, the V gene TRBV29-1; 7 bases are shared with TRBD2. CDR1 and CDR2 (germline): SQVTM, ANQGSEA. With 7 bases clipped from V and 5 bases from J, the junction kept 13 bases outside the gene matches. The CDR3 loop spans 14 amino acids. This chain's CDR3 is CSGAPAGEGETQYF. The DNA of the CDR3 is TGCAGCGGAGCCCCCGCGGGAGAAGGGGAGACCCAGTACTTC.

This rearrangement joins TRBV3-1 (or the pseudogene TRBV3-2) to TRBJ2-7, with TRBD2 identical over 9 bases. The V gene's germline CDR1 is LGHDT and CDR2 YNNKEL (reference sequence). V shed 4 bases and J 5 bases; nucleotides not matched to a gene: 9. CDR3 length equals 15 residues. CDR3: CASSLSGRGRHEQYF. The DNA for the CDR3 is TGTGCCAGCAGCCTTAGCGGGAGAGGCCGGCACGAGCAGTACTTC.

CDR3 DNA sequence: TGTGCCAGCAGCCTCCTCAGGACAGGCGGAAACACCATATATTTT. Amino acids: CASSLLRTGGNTIYF. The V and J genes are TRBV3-1 (or the pseudogene TRBV3-2) and TRBJ1-3; 7 bases fit TRBD1. CDR1 and CDR2 (germline): LGHDT, YNNKEL (reference sequence). Germline trimming cut 4 bases from V and 4 bases from J; bases unmatched to any gene: 7. CDR3 length: 15 amino acids.

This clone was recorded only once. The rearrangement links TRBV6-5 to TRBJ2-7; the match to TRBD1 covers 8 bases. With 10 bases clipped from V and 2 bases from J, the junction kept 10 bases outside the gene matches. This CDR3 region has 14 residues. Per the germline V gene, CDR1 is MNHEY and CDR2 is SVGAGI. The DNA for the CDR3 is TGTGCCACCAGACCCGGGACAGGACCCTACGAGCAGTACTTC. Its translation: CATRPGTGPYEQYF.

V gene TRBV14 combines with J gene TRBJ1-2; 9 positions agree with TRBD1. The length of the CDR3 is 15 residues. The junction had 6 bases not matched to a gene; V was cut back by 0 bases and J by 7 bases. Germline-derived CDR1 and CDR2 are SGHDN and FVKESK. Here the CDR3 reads CASSQDGTGFAGYTF. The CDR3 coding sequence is TGTGCCAGCAGCCAAGATGGGACAGGGTTCGCTGGCTACACCTTC.

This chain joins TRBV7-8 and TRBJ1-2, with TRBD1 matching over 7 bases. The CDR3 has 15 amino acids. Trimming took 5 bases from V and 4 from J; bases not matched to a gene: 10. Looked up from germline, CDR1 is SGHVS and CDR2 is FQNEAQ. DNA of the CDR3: TGTGCCAGCAGCACCGGGACAGCGAGATTCTATGGCTACACCTTC. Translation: CASSTGTARFYGYTF.

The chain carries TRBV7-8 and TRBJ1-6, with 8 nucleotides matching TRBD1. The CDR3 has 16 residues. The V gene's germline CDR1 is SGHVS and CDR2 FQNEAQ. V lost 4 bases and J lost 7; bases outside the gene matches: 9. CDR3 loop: CASSSPDREPNSPLHF. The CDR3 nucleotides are TGTGCCAGCAGCTCCCCGGACAGGGAACCGAATTCACCCCTCCACTTT.

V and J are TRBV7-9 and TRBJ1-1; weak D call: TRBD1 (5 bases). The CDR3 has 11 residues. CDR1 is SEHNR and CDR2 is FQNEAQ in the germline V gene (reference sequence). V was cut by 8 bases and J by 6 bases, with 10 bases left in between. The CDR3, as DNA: TGTGCCAGCCAGGGTTTTGCTGAAGCTTTCTTT. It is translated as CASQGFAEAFF.

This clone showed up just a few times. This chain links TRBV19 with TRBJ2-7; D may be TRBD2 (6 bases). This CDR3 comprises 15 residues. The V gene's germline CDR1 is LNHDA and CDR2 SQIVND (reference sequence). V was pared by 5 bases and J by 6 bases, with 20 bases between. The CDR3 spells CASSALGGGYGEQYF. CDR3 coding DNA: TGTGCCAGTAGTGCCTTGGGAGGAGGCTACGGCGAGCAGTACTTC.